The rows below give T cell receptor beta chains drawn from one sample of a study of spatial heterogeneity in lung cancer. TCRdb passed the 5' RACE reads through MiXCR, listing each CDR3 protein once. This sample has about 6,900 distinct CDR3 sequences; 6.5% to 8.5% occur once, and the top ten carry around 12%. The sample consisted of lung tumor tissue, taken at surgery. The receptors originated from a male donor with early-stage non-small cell lung cancer. Both conserved end residues are part of each CDR3. D genes are given only for firm matches. Clone size, where shown, is once, few, many, or a class for clones that have expanded.

cdr3_nt cdr3_aa d_call clone_size j_call v_call
TGTGCCAGCAGTTCGGGGTTAGGGGGGTTAGGCAATCAGCCCCAGCATTTT CASSSGLGGLGNQPQHF - medium-sized TRBJ1-5 TRBV27
TGTGCCAGCAGTTTTTCCGGCTGGACTGGGAATGAGCAGTTCTTC CASSFSGWTGNEQFF - many TRBJ2-1 TRBV6-6
TGTGCCAGCAGTTTGACGGAAGTCGACGAAAAACTGTTTTTT CASSLTEVDEKLFF - medium-sized TRBJ1-4 TRBV6-2/TRBV6-3
TGCGCCATCCTAAGAGGAGAGCAGTACTTC CAILRGEQYF - medium-sized TRBJ2-7 TRBV10-1
TGTGCCAGCAGCCAAGAAAGTTGGGACAGGGGGGCTGAAGCTTTCTTT CASSQESWDRGAEAFF TRBD1 many TRBJ1-1 TRBV3-1
TGCGCCAGCAGCCAAGGCAGCGGGGGGGCGTCAGATACGCAGTATTTT CASSQGSGGASDTQYF TRBD2 many TRBJ2-3 TRBV4-3
TGTGCCAGCAGCTCCCGAGGGGCCGGTAATTCACCCCTCCACTTT CASSSRGAGNSPLHF - medium-sized TRBJ1-6 TRBV12-3/TRBV12-4
TGCAGCGTTGTTTCCAGATACAATGAGCAGTTCTTC CSVVSRYNEQFF - many TRBJ2-1 TRBV29-1
TGTGCCAGCAGCAGGGATCCCGGAACCTACGAGCAGTACTTC CASSRDPGTYEQYF - many TRBJ2-7 TRBV11-2
TGTGCCAGCAGCTCCCTTGATACCAATCAGCCCCAGCATTTT CASSSLDTNQPQHF - - TRBJ1-5 TRBV7-9
TGTGCCTGGAGTTCGGGCTGGCTAGCGGGGGGCGAGCCCTACGAGCAGTACTTC CAWSSGWLAGGEPYEQYF TRBD2 medium-sized TRBJ2-7 TRBV30
TGCGCCAGCAGCGGGGATCTTGAGCAGTACTTC CASSGDLEQYF - medium-sized TRBJ2-7 TRBV5-1
TGTGCCAGCAGTATCCGCGGCAGGTACACTGAAGCTTTCTTT CASSIRGRYTEAFF - medium-sized TRBJ1-1 TRBV28
TGCAGTGCCGCGGGACAGAATAACTATGGCTACACCTTC CSAAGQNNYGYTF TRBD1 many TRBJ1-2 TRBV20-1
TGTGCCAGCTCGCTCGGGACTGTCTCATACGAGCAGTACTTC CASSLGTVSYEQYF - many TRBJ2-7 TRBV28
TGTGCCAGCAGTACAGGACAGGGGGGACATACGCAGTATTTT CASSTGQGGHTQYF TRBD1 many TRBJ2-3 TRBV6-5
TGCGCCAGCGGGGACCACCTTGGTCGTTACAATGAGCAGTTCTTC CASGDHLGRYNEQFF - medium-sized TRBJ2-1 TRBV5-1
TGTGCCAGCAGTCCACTTATCCCCCCCCCCGCTGCCGGGAGGGCCTGGAACGAGCAGTACTTC CASSPLIPPPAAGRAWNEQYF TRBD2 many TRBJ2-7 TRBV28
TGCGCCAGCAGCCTCCACATTCTGGGCACAGATACGCAGTATTTT CASSLHILGTDTQYF - many TRBJ2-3 TRBV5-1
TGTGCCAGCAGCGGGGGGACTAGCGCCTCCTACAATGAGCAGTTCTTC CASSGGTSASYNEQFF TRBD2 medium-sized TRBJ2-1 TRBV7-9